The next 6 T cell receptor beta chains were all read from a single sample in a study of T cells in Graves' hyperthyroidism and ophthalmopathy. Amplified TCR beta CDR3 regions derived from RNA transcripts. First-round RT-PCR with HTBI primers amplified the TCR CDR3 region. One entry per CDR3 protein results from TCRdb running MiXCR on the multiplex PCR reads. The sample consists of about 530,000 distinct CDR3 sequences, 15% to 20% of them appearing once. Sequencing input: blood. Receptor source: a woman aged 18 to 35 with Graves' ophthalmopathy.

There are many counts of this clonotype. This sequence joins TRBV30 and TRBJ2-7, with 12 positions matching TRBD2. CDR1 and CDR2 (germline): GTSNPN, SVGIG (reference sequence). V lost 1 base to trimming and J lost 4 bases; unmatched junction nucleotides: 5. The CDR3 is 15 residues long. DNA for the CDR3: TGTGCCTGGAGTGGGTCTAGCGGGAGGGATTACGAGCAGTACTTC. This sequence encodes CAWSGSSGRDYEQYF.

Details on this clonotype: A much larger clone lies a single base off, so this may be a read error. This chain uses TRBV5-1 with TRBJ2-2; 8 positions match TRBD1. This CDR3 has 15 residues. CDR1 and CDR2 (germline): SGHRS, YFSETQ. CDR3 sequence: CASILVGQGSGELFF. CDR3 DNA: TGCGCCAGCATCTTGGTTGGACAGGGAAGCGGGGAGCTGTTTTTT. Full variable domain (outside the CDR3, taken from reference TRBV5-1 and TRBJ2-2): KAGVTQTPRYLIKTRGQQVTLSCSPISGHRSVSWYQQTPGQGLQFLFEYFSETQRNKGNFPGRFSGRQFSNSRSEMNVSTLELGDSALYLCASILVGQGSGELFFGEGSRLTVL.

This chain uses TRBV28 with TRBJ2-1, with no clear D. V was trimmed by 5 bases and J by 9 bases, leaving 11 bases between them. The CDR3 sequence is 12 residues long. Germline values: CDR1 MDHEN, CDR2 SYDVKM. CDR3 coding DNA: TGTGCCAGCAGTCCCCCAATGGGTGAGCAGTTCTTC. Translating it yields CASSPPMGEQFF.

The rearrangement links TRBV20-1 to TRBJ2-3; D may be TRBD2 (6 bases). Germline CDR1 and CDR2: DFQATT and SNEGSKA (reference sequence). This CDR3 comprises 15 residues. V was trimmed by 5 bases and J by 2 bases, leaving 17 bases between them. CDR3 coding DNA: TGCAGTGCTCCCTCGAGGGTAGCGGTCACAGATACGCAGTATTTT. The encoded protein is CSAPSRVAVTDTQYF.

Only a few counts were recorded for this clonotype. The chain combines TRBV6-1 with TRBJ2-5, with TRBD1 matching 8 bases. The CDR3 covers 14 residues. CDR1 is MNHNS, CDR2 SASEGT, per germline. J gave up 5 bases and V 6 bases, and 8 bases lay outside the gene matches. CDR3 sequence reads: CASSESGGRETQYF. In DNA form, the CDR3 reads TGTGCCAGCAGCGAATCAGGGGGCAGGGAGACCCAGTACTTC.

The sample holds many counts of this clonotype. The chain links TRBV29-1 to TRBJ1-1, with TRBD1 as a possible D gene (5 bases). This CDR3 spans 13 amino acids. Trimming took off 6 bases at V and 10 bases at J, with 21 bases between the two ends. Germline CDR1 reads SQVTM; CDR2 reads ANQGSEA. The CDR3 nucleotides read TGCAGCGTCCCAAACGGGGCCCCCAGACGAGCTTTCTTT. Translated, it gives CSVPNGAPRRAFF.